This paragraph reports one T cell receptor beta chain. As yet, its antigen is unknown. PCR employed 60 Vbeta and 13 Jbeta primers. Sequencing used immunoSEQ multiplex PCR; TCRdb keeps in-frame clones, though not all of them. The sample includes about 90,000 clones, 60% to 85% of them seen just once. This record belongs to a study of cytomegalovirus exposure and HLA in healthy donors. General study results and limits: Later examination showed HLA-associated TCR beta chains had greater clonal expansion than equally common others. It was reported that TCR beta sequences correctly inferred the HLA-A and HLA-B alleles for most subjects.

CDR3 length: 15 residues. V lost 3 bases and J lost 3, with 14 bases in between. Per germline, CDR1 SGHRS and CDR2 YFSETQ. Every donor was a healthy person donating bone marrow. Sequences were obtained from PBMCs. The source of this sequence is a woman aged 40 to 50 in good health and CMV-seropositive. The chain is built from TRBV5-1 and TRBJ2-3; tentative D call: TRBD2 (6 bases). This chain's CDR3 is CASSSTPGVTDTQYF. CDR3 coding DNA: TGCGCCAGCAGCTCCACCCCGGGGGTGACAGATACGCAGTATTTT.